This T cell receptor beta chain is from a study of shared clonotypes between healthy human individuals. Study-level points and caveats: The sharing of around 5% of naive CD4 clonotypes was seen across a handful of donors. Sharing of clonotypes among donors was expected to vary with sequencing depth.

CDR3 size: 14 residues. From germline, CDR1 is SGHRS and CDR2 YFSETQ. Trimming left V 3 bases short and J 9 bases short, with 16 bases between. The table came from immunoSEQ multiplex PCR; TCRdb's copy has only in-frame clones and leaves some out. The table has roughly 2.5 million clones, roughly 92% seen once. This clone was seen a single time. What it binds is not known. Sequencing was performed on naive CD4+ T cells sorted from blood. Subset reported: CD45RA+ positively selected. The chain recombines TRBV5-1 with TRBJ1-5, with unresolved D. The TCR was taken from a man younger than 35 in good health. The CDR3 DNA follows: TGCGCCAGCAGCTCCGGAGCCCCCGGCGCGCCCCAGCATTTT. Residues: CASSSGAPGAPQHF.